This TCR beta chain was retrieved from a study of blood T cell repertoires in COVID-19. Per the germline V gene, CDR1 is LGHDT and CDR2 is YNNKEL (reference sequence). The CDR3 runs to 15 residues. Trimming shortened V by 0 bases and J by 7 bases, and 10 bases separated the two germline ends. Profiling relied on immunoSEQ multiplex PCR, and the TCRdb table lists in-frame clones only, not all of them. The data hold about 140,000 clones, with roughly 86% observed a single time. For this clone: This specimen includes other DNA sequences encoding the same CDR3.

The rearrangement links TRBV3-1 (or the pseudogene TRBV3-2) to TRBJ1-6; D gene uncertain. The receptor was isolated from a man in his sixties or seventies with acute or convalescent COVID-19. The sample taken for sequencing was peripheral blood. The DNA of the CDR3 is TGTGCCAGCAGCCAAGACCCGGGTGGAAATTCACCCCTCCACTTT. Translated, it gives CASSQDPGGNSPLHF.